These 8 T cell receptor beta chains share one sample of origin, sequenced in a study of shared clonotypes between healthy human individuals. Repertoires were generated with immunoSEQ multiplex PCR, while TCRdb's copy carries only in-frame clones and drops some. The sample has 550,000 to 850,000 clones, under 80% seen once; the top ten hold 1.5% to 2%. The material sequenced was memory CD4+ T cells sorted from blood. The sample's subset: CD45RA-negative fraction. The receptors originated from a young woman in good health.

This clone was seen a handful of times. The chain combines TRBV5-6 with TRBJ1-2, with D uncertain. CDR3 length: 11 amino acids. The germline V gene encodes CDR1 SGHDT and CDR2 YYEEEE. V was pared by 4 bases and J by 4 bases, with 5 bases between. In DNA form, the CDR3 reads TGTGCCAGCAGCGCTGGCTATGGCTACACCTTC. Its protein product is CASSAGYGYTF.

This clone was detected only once. The chain couples TRBV5-1 to TRBJ2-5; maybe TRBD2 (7 bases). Germline V gene lookup returns CDR1 SGHRS and CDR2 YFSETQ. V was clipped by 3 bases and J by 6 bases, with 15 bases between them. This CDR3 comprises 14 residues. CDR3 protein: CASSSGGQEQTQYF. In DNA, the CDR3 is TGCGCCAGCAGCTCCGGGGGGCAGGAGCAGACCCAGTACTTC.

This chain connects TRBV7-2 to TRBJ2-7; the match to TRBD2 covers 8 bases. CDR1 is SGHTA and CDR2 is FQGNSA in the germline V gene. With 3 bases clipped from V and 0 bases from J, the junction kept 7 bases outside the gene matches. There are 16 residues in the CDR3. The CDR3 loop reads CASSFRLGTSSYEQYF. In DNA, the CDR3 is TGTGCCAGCAGCTTCCGACTGGGGACTAGCTCCTACGAGCAGTACTTC. Full variable domain (outside the CDR3, taken from reference TRBV7-2 and TRBJ2-7): GAGVSQSPSNKVTEKGKDVELRCDPISGHTALYWYRQSLGQGLEFLIYFQGNSAPDKSGLPSDRFSAERTGGSVSTLTIQRTQQEDSAVYLCASSFRLGTSSYEQYFGPGTRLTVT.

The chain carries TRBV5-1 and TRBJ2-7; 10 bases fit TRBD2. J was trimmed by 3 bases and V by 4 bases; bases with no gene match: 4. CDR3 size: 14 residues. The germline gives CDR1 SGHRS, CDR2 YFSETQ. The CDR3 bases are TGCGCCAGCAGCCTAGCGGGAGTGAGCTACGAGCAGTACTTC. It is translated as CASSLAGVSYEQYF.

This clone appeared a few times. This chain links TRBV27 with TRBJ2-3; 7 bases are a match to TRBD1. CDR3 length equals 15 residues. CDR1 is MNHEY, CDR2 SMNVEV, per germline (reference sequence). The V gene end was trimmed by 2 bases and the J gene end by 1 base; junction bases not matched to a gene: 3. As DNA, the CDR3 is TGTGCCAGCAGTTTAAAGGGGGCAGGCACAGATACGCAGTATTTT. Translation gives CASSLKGAGTDTQYF.

This chain links TRBV2 with TRBJ2-3; D is tentatively TRBD1 or TRBD2 (5 bases each). CDR1 and CDR2 (germline): SNHLY, FYNNEI. V lost 0 bases and J lost 5, with 18 bases in between. This CDR3 comprises 17 residues. The CDR3 DNA is TGTGCCAGCAGTGAAGCCCCCGGGACCAGATATCTAGATACGCAGTATTTT. It specifies CASSEAPGTRYLDTQYF. Full variable domain (outside the CDR3, taken from reference TRBV2 and TRBJ2-3): EPEVTQTPSHQVTQMGQEVILRCVPISNHLYFYWYRQILGQKVEFLVSFYNNEISEKSEIFDDQFSVERPDGSNFTLKIRSTKLEDSAMYFCASSEAPGTRYLDTQYFGPGTRLTVL.

The chain employs TRBV6-1 and TRBJ2-7; D ambiguous. The CDR3 covers 16 residues. CDR1 is MNHNS, CDR2 SASEGT, per germline. Trimming took off 2 bases at V and 5 bases at J, with 19 bases between the two ends. The CDR3 DNA reads as TGTGCCAGCAGTGAAATGTTGGCGGAGCCTCGAAACGAGCAGTACTTC. Translating it yields CASSEMLAEPRNEQYF.

The chain joins TRBV7-2 to TRBJ1-2; 8 bases map to TRBD1. The CDR3 is 14 amino acids. After removal of 5 bases from V and 7 bases from J, the junction contained 9 bases not matched to a gene. Germline V gives CDR1 SGHTA, CDR2 FQGNSA. This CDR3 is CASSPPGQGGGYTF. The CDR3 DNA follows: TGTGCCAGCAGCCCCCCTGGACAGGGTGGTGGCTACACCTTC.